This T cell receptor beta chain was documented in a study of T-cell reconstitution after alpha-beta-depleted transplantation in children. General study results and limits: Several hundred rapidly expanded clones from non-depleted graft cells reportedly supplied alpha-beta T cells about two months post-transplant. T-cell counts and diversity at one year post-transplant came mainly from newly produced T cells. At day 60, the high TCRbeta diversity found in some patients originated from recipient T cells and thymic progenitors that had survived.

This clonotype was picked up a small number of times. Its antigen is undetermined. Preparation of the TCRbeta library used unique molecular identifiers. Each CDR3 protein gets one entry after TCRdb re-called the PCR reads with MiXCR. Counted here are about 310,000 distinct CDR3 sequences, around 25% occurring once; the ten biggest clones make up approximately 9.9%. The CDR3 is 13 amino acids. Between the trimmed V and J ends, which lost 4 bases and 6 bases, there was a span of 9 bases. Germline V gives CDR1 LGHDT, CDR2 YNNKEL (reference sequence). The sample in question was PBMCs, mostly from graft donor cells, obtained 180 days after TCRalphabeta/CD19-depleted stem cell transplant. This clonotype was sampled from a male patient between 10 and 17 years old who had a stem cell transplant for acute lymphoblastic leukemia, so the T cells may come from the graft donor. This sequence joins TRBV3-1 and TRBJ1-4, with D hard to call. Here the CDR3 reads CASSPLPDEKLFF. DNA of the CDR3: TGTGCCAGCAGCCCTCTTCCTGATGAAAAACTGTTTTTT.